These 14 T cell receptor beta chains were sequenced from one sample in a study of human T cells and chemical hapten exposure. TCRdb ran MiXCR on the RACE reads and lists one entry per CDR3 protein. The sample consists of about 99,000 distinct CDR3 sequences, around 11% of them appearing once. The time point is: patch test 1, 2 weeks after DPC sensitization. Sample treatment: therapeutic diphenylcyclopropenone sensitization with weekly scalp DPC. Sequenced here: whole blood, sampled in connection with sensitization to the hapten diphenylcyclopropenone (DPC). The receptors derive from a woman in her 40s with alopecia areata. Some clones in this sample may be carry-over from other donors' samples.

This clonotype has only a few counts. The chain uses TRBV9 and TRBJ1-1; D is unresolved. The germline V and J ends were trimmed by 3 bases and 0 bases, with 6 bases remaining between them. The germline gives CDR1 SGDLS, CDR2 YYNGEE. This CDR3 contains 13 residues. The CDR3 here is CASSGALNTEAFF. CDR3 bases: TGTGCCAGCAGCGGTGCTTTGAACACTGAAGCTTTCTTT.

This clonotype was seen many times. The V gene is TRBV14, the J gene TRBJ2-5; 7 bases match TRBD1. Germline CDR1 reads SGHDN; CDR2 reads FVKESK. The CDR3 consists of 13 residues. The J segment lost 5 bases and the V segment lost 8 bases, leaving 8 bases of the junction unmatched. CDR3 coding DNA: TGTGCCAGCCGGGGACAGACGTACGAGACCCAGTACTTC. Its protein is CASRGQTYETQYF.

This chain links TRBV7-3 with TRBJ2-2; D possibly corresponds to TRBD2 (6 bases). Trimming removed 2 bases from V and 7 bases from J, with 14 bases in between. Looked up from germline, CDR1 is SGHTA and CDR2 is FQGTGA. This CDR3 is 15 amino acids long. The CDR3 DNA reads TGTGCCAGCAGCTTATTCGGGAGTAGTGGCGGGGAGCTGTTTTTT. Translating gives CASSLFGSSGGELFF.

The table lists this clonotype with many counts. The rearrangement joins TRBV28 to TRBJ2-5; possibly TRBD1 for D (5 bases). The V gene lost 7 bases and the J gene lost 4 bases, with 19 bases spanning the gap. The CDR3 loop spans 15 amino acids. Germline V CDR1 and CDR2: MDHEN, SYDVKM. The CDR3 sequence is CASTPHGRAGETQYF. DNA of the CDR3: TGTGCCAGCACCCCCCACGGCAGGGCCGGAGAGACCCAGTACTTC.

This clonotype appeared many times. The rearrangement uses TRBV3-1 and TRBJ2-1; D may match TRBD1 or TRBD2 (5 bases each). The germline V and J ends were trimmed by 4 bases and 4 bases, with 11 bases remaining between them. Germline V gene data show CDR1 as LGHDT and CDR2 as YNNKEL (reference sequence). This CDR3 contains 14 residues. CDR3 sequence reads: CASSRRDGYNEQFF. The CDR3 DNA sequence: TGTGCCAGCAGCCGCCGGGACGGTTACAATGAGCAGTTCTTC.

The chain carries TRBV6-2 or TRBV6-3 and TRBJ2-1; D ambiguous. CDR1 and CDR2 from the germline V gene are MNHEY and SVGEGT. V dropped 6 bases and J dropped 8 bases, with 23 bases sitting between them. This CDR3 comprises 16 residues. The CDR3 sequence is CASSPGLLRYAYEQFF. CDR3 coding DNA: TGTGCCAGCAGCCCGGGCCTCCTCCGATATGCGTATGAGCAGTTCTTC.

Regarding this clonotype: A much larger clone lies a single base off, so this may be a read error. The J gene is TRBJ2-1, the V gene TRBV9; D ambiguous. Germline assignment: CDR1 SGDLS and CDR2 YYNGEE. V lost 8 bases to trimming and J lost 4 bases, with 13 bases between them. The CDR3 consists of 13 residues. The CDR3 nucleotides read TGTGCCAGGAGCTACGGCGAGTACAATGAGCAGTTCTTC. It is translated as CARSYGEYNEQFF.

The chain combines TRBV3-1 with TRBJ1-4; D gene uncertain. CDR1 is LGHDT, CDR2 YNNKEL, per germline (reference sequence). This CDR3 has 13 residues. V lost 1 base and J 6 bases, leaving 6 bases between the germline ends. The CDR3 loop is CASSQGADEKLFF. The CDR3 nucleotides read TGTGCCAGCAGCCAAGGGGCAGATGAAAAACTGTTTTTT. Complete variable domain (other parts from reference TRBV3-1 and TRBJ1-4): DTAVSQTPKYLVTQMGNDKSIKCEQNLGHDTMYWYKQDSKKFLKIMFSYNNKELIINETVPNRFSPKSPDKAHLNLHINSLELGDSAVYFCASSQGADEKLFFGSGTQLSVL.

The chain is built from TRBV6-5 and TRBJ2-7, with D hard to call. The CDR3 length is 14 residues. V was trimmed by 0 bases and J by 3 bases, leaving 9 bases between them. Germline-derived CDR1 and CDR2 are MNHEY and SVGAGI. For the CDR3, the DNA is TGTGCCAGCAGTTACTCGAGACCCCTCTACGAGCAGTACTTC. Amino acids: CASSYSRPLYEQYF.

V and J are TRBV18 and TRBJ2-1, with D possibly matching TRBD2 (6 bases). The germline V gene has CDR1 KGHSH and CDR2 LQKENI. The CDR3 loop spans 13 amino acids. The V end lost 1 base, the J end lost 9 bases, and 10 bases lay between the germline ends. The DNA of the CDR3 is TGTGCCAGCTCACCACAGGAGGGCAGTGAGCAGTTCTTC. The encoded protein is CASSPQEGSEQFF.

The CDR3 bases are TGTGCCAGCAGCTCGGGGGGGCCCTACGAGCAGTACTTC. Encoded protein: CASSSGGPYEQYF. This chain connects TRBV12-3 or TRBV12-4 to TRBJ2-7; TRBD2 agrees at 8 bases. The CDR3 is made up of 13 amino acids. The V and J ends lost 6 bases and 2 bases, in that order; junction bases with no gene match: 3.

This clonotype was detected only a few times. This chain connects TRBV7-8 to TRBJ1-1; D is undetermined. V lost 2 bases, J lost 1 base, and 2 bases lay in between. The CDR3 loop spans 12 amino acids. Germline CDR1 and CDR2: SGHVS and FQNEAQ. CDR3 DNA sequence: TGTGCCAGCAGCTTATCGAACACTGAAGCTTTCTTT. Translation gives CASSLSNTEAFF.

The rearrangement uses TRBV18 and TRBJ2-7; D unclear. V was clipped by 2 bases and J by 7 bases, with 18 bases between them. The CDR3 has 15 amino acids. The V gene's germline CDR1 is KGHSH and CDR2 LQKENI. In DNA, the CDR3 is TGTGCCAGCTCACCATCTCAGTCGACCCTGGAGGAGCAGTACTTC. Its translation is CASSPSQSTLEEQYF. Complete variable domain (other parts from reference TRBV18 and TRBJ2-7): NAGVMQNPRHLVRRRGQEARLRCSPMKGHSHVYWYRQLPEEGLKFMVYLQKENIIDESGMPKERFSAEFPKEGPSILRIQQVVRGDSAAYFCASSPSQSTLEEQYFGPGTRLTVT.

This clonotype has at least ten counts. The chain has TRBV30 and TRBJ1-1; no definite D call. The CDR3 length is 13 residues. With 3 bases removed from V and 1 base from J, the gap between germline ends came to 9 bases. Germline values: CDR1 GTSNPN, CDR2 SVGIG (reference sequence). The CDR3 sequence: CAWRVGENTEAFF. CDR3 sequence (DNA): TGTGCCTGGAGGGTGGGAGAGAACACTGAAGCTTTCTTT.